Listed below are T cell receptor beta chains from one sample, sequenced in a study of sequential checkpoint blockade in melanoma. The data were produced by immunoSEQ multiplex PCR, yet TCRdb's version contains in-frame clones alone and is incomplete. This sample has over 10,000 clones, with approximately 63% found just once. The specimen was CD8+ T cells sorted from blood (inferred from file names), collected from a patient given nivolumab and ipilimumab in sequence. Every receptor here comes from a human donor with melanoma. Both conserved end residues are part of each CDR3. Each record gives: clone size, J gene, V gene, D gene, CDR3 protein, CDR3 DNA. D genes are given only for firm matches. Clone sizes are given selectively: once, few, many, or a class where the clone is expanded.

abundance: few
j_gene: TRBJ2-2
v_gene: TRBV5-6
d_gene: TRBD1
CDR3aa: CASSPFGRGRDTGELFF
CDR3nt: TGTGCCAGCAGCCCGTTCGGCAGGGGGCGCGACACCGGGGAGCTGTTTTTT

abundance: -
j_gene: TRBJ2-7
v_gene: TRBV7-6
d_gene: TRBD1
CDR3aa: CASSLGGGQVYEQYF
CDR3nt: TGTGCCAGCAGCTTAGGTGGGGGACAGGTCTACGAGCAGTACTTC

abundance: few
j_gene: TRBJ2-3
v_gene: TRBV7-9
d_gene: -
CDR3aa: CASSPVNTDTQYF
CDR3nt: TGTGCCAGCAGCCCAGTTAATACAGATACGCAGTATTTT

abundance: -
j_gene: TRBJ1-1
v_gene: TRBV2
d_gene: -
CDR3aa: CASTLGDGTEAFF
CDR3nt: TGTGCCAGCACGTTAGGGGATGGGACTGAAGCTTTCTTT

abundance: -
j_gene: TRBJ1-3
v_gene: TRBV27
d_gene: -
CDR3aa: CASSLSGGTGNTIYF
CDR3nt: TGTGCCAGCAGTTTATCGGGGGGAACTGGAAACACCATATATTTT

abundance: -
j_gene: TRBJ1-5
v_gene: TRBV16
d_gene: -
CDR3aa: CASSLDTGNQPQHF
CDR3nt: TGTGCCAGCAGCCTAGACACGGGCAATCAGCCCCAGCATTTT

abundance: -
j_gene: TRBJ1-2
v_gene: TRBV4-2
d_gene: TRBD1
CDR3aa: CASSQEGQLYGYTF
CDR3nt: TGTGCCAGCAGCCAAGAGGGACAGCTTTATGGCTACACCTTC

abundance: -
j_gene: TRBJ1-1
v_gene: TRBV27
d_gene: -
CDR3aa: CASSPLTAGMNTEAFF
CDR3nt: TGTGCCAGCAGTCCCCTAACAGCCGGGATGAACACTGAAGCTTTCTTT

abundance: few
j_gene: TRBJ2-2
v_gene: TRBV11-2
d_gene: TRBD1
CDR3aa: CASSLDLQGWSTAGELFF
CDR3nt: TGTGCCAGCAGCTTAGATCTACAGGGGTGGTCAACAGCCGGGGAGCTGTTTTTT

abundance: -
j_gene: TRBJ2-7
v_gene: TRBV4-1
d_gene: -
CDR3aa: CASSHPRGEQYF
CDR3nt: TGCGCCAGCAGCCACCCTCGGGGAGAGCAGTACTTC

abundance: few
j_gene: TRBJ1-1
v_gene: TRBV6-1
d_gene: -
CDR3aa: CASLDRHTEAFF
CDR3nt: TGTGCCAGCCTGGACAGACACACTGAAGCTTTCTTT

abundance: -
j_gene: TRBJ1-1
v_gene: TRBV4-3
d_gene: -
CDR3aa: CASSQVGRGTEAFF
CDR3nt: TGCGCCAGCAGCCAAGTTGGGAGGGGTACTGAAGCTTTCTTT

abundance: -
j_gene: TRBJ2-7
v_gene: TRBV7-8
d_gene: TRBD1
CDR3aa: CASSLGGDSSYEQYF
CDR3nt: TGTGCCAGCAGCTTAGGAGGGGACAGCTCCTACGAGCAGTACTTC

abundance: -
j_gene: TRBJ2-5
v_gene: TRBV28
d_gene: TRBD1
CDR3aa: CASSFGGQYQETQYF
CDR3nt: TGTGCCAGCAGTTTTGGGGGACAGTACCAAGAGACCCAGTACTTC

abundance: once
j_gene: TRBJ2-7
v_gene: TRBV11-1
d_gene: TRBD1
CDR3aa: CASSLETGIAYEQYF
CDR3nt: TGTGCCAGCAGCTTAGAGACAGGGATCGCCTACGAGCAGTACTTC

abundance: -
j_gene: TRBJ2-1
v_gene: TRBV7-9
d_gene: -
CDR3aa: CASSSLRGSSYNEQFF
CDR3nt: TGTGCCAGCAGCTCCCTCCGGGGGAGCTCCTACAATGAGCAGTTCTTC

abundance: -
j_gene: TRBJ2-3
v_gene: TRBV7-9
d_gene: -
CDR3aa: CASSWTGEQPDTQYF
CDR3nt: TGTGCCAGCAGCTGGACGGGAGAACAGCCAGATACGCAGTATTTT

abundance: medium-sized
j_gene: TRBJ2-1
v_gene: TRBV6-4
d_gene: -
CDR3aa: CASSDSAWDSKQFF
CDR3nt: TGTGCCAGCAGTGACTCGGCCTGGGACTCCAAGCAGTTCTTC

abundance: -
j_gene: TRBJ2-5
v_gene: TRBV4-1
d_gene: TRBD1
CDR3aa: CASSPPGGEETQYF
CDR3nt: TGCGCCAGCAGCCCCCCAGGGGGCGAAGAGACCCAGTACTTC

abundance: -
j_gene: TRBJ2-7
v_gene: TRBV19
d_gene: TRBD2
CDR3aa: CASSPGLVYEQYF
CDR3nt: TGTGCCAGTAGCCCGGGACTAGTCTACGAGCAGTACTTC

abundance: once
j_gene: TRBJ2-7
v_gene: TRBV28
d_gene: -
CDR3aa: CASSLGLGSLFEQYF
CDR3nt: TGTGCCAGCAGTTTAGGCCTCGGGAGTCTTTTCGAGCAGTACTTC

abundance: -
j_gene: TRBJ2-7
v_gene: TRBV6-5
d_gene: -
CDR3aa: CASSYQWPPGYEQYF
CDR3nt: TGTGCCAGCAGTTATCAGTGGCCGCCAGGATACGAGCAGTACTTC

abundance: -
j_gene: TRBJ2-7
v_gene: TRBV6-5
d_gene: TRBD2
CDR3aa: CASSYSSGRFGEQYF
CDR3nt: TGTGCCAGCAGTTACTCTAGCGGGAGATTCGGCGAGCAGTACTTC

abundance: -
j_gene: TRBJ2-1
v_gene: TRBV7-9
d_gene: TRBD2
CDR3aa: CASSLKAGGPYNEQFF
CDR3nt: TGTGCCAGCAGCTTAAAAGCGGGAGGCCCCTACAATGAGCAGTTCTTC

abundance: -
j_gene: TRBJ1-5
v_gene: TRBV5-6
d_gene: -
CDR3aa: CASSFGGDQPQHF
CDR3nt: TGTGCCAGCAGCTTTGGCGGGGATCAGCCCCAGCATTTT

abundance: -
j_gene: TRBJ1-1
v_gene: TRBV19
d_gene: -
CDR3aa: CASSTIEGRNTEAFF
CDR3nt: TGTGCCAGTAGCACCATCGAGGGAAGGAACACTGAAGCTTTCTTT

abundance: -
j_gene: TRBJ1-3
v_gene: TRBV4-1
d_gene: TRBD1
CDR3aa: CASSQARQGGNTIYF
CDR3nt: TGCGCCAGCAGCCAAGCCAGACAGGGTGGAAACACCATATATTTT

abundance: few
j_gene: TRBJ2-5
v_gene: TRBV28
d_gene: TRBD1
CDR3aa: CASSLPDRGETQYF
CDR3nt: TGTGCCAGCAGTCTACCGGACAGGGGAGAGACCCAGTACTTC

abundance: -
j_gene: TRBJ2-1
v_gene: TRBV21-1
d_gene: -
CDR3aa: CASSKPGLTYNEQFF
CDR3nt: TGTGCCAGCAGCAAGCCGGGACTGACCTACAATGAGCAGTTCTTC

abundance: -
j_gene: TRBJ1-5
v_gene: TRBV11-2
d_gene: -
CDR3aa: CASSLGTLGNQPQHF
CDR3nt: TGTGCCAGCAGCTTGGGGACACTAGGCAATCAGCCCCAGCATTTT

abundance: -
j_gene: TRBJ2-3
v_gene: TRBV7-9
d_gene: TRBD1
CDR3aa: CASSSPAGTGRTDTQYF
CDR3nt: TGTGCCAGCAGCTCCCCTGCCGGGACAGGCCGCACAGATACGCAGTATTTT

abundance: once
j_gene: TRBJ2-4
v_gene: TRBV5-1
d_gene: -
CDR3aa: CASGQGTIQYF
CDR3nt: TGCGCCAGCGGTCAGGGGACCATTCAGTACTTC

abundance: -
j_gene: TRBJ2-7
v_gene: TRBV7-6
d_gene: TRBD2
CDR3aa: CASSMSSGGYEQYF
CDR3nt: TGTGCCAGCAGCATGTCTAGCGGGGGGTACGAGCAGTACTTC

abundance: few
j_gene: TRBJ1-1
v_gene: TRBV7-3
d_gene: TRBD1
CDR3aa: CASSFGQGARNTEAFF
CDR3nt: TGTGCCAGCAGCTTCGGACAGGGGGCGAGGAACACTGAAGCTTTCTTT

abundance: medium-sized
j_gene: TRBJ2-7
v_gene: TRBV15
d_gene: -
CDR3aa: CATSRGGSPYEQYF
CDR3nt: TGTGCCACCAGCAGAGGCGGATCTCCCTACGAGCAGTACTTC

abundance: medium-sized
j_gene: TRBJ1-6
v_gene: TRBV19
d_gene: -
CDR3aa: CASSSSSYNSPLHF
CDR3nt: TGTGCCAGTAGCTCGAGCTCCTATAATTCACCCCTCCACTTT

abundance: few
j_gene: TRBJ1-2
v_gene: TRBV7-9
d_gene: TRBD1
CDR3aa: CASSPGQARYTF
CDR3nt: TGTGCCAGCAGCCCCGGACAGGCGCGCTACACCTTC

abundance: -
j_gene: TRBJ2-1
v_gene: TRBV28
d_gene: -
CDR3aa: CASRYVGGSSGTVGTTYNEQFF
CDR3nt: TGTGCCAGCAGATACGTCGGGGGCAGTTCCGGGACCGTTGGGACTACTTACAATGAGCAGTTCTTC

abundance: -
j_gene: TRBJ1-6
v_gene: TRBV5-1
d_gene: TRBD1
CDR3aa: CASSPGGGFNSPLHF
CDR3nt: TGCGCCAGCAGCCCCGGAGGGGGCTTTAATTCACCCCTCCACTTT

abundance: few
j_gene: TRBJ2-1
v_gene: TRBV9
d_gene: TRBD2
CDR3aa: CASTRGDSYNEQFF
CDR3nt: TGTGCCAGCACGCGGGGGGACTCCTACAATGAGCAGTTCTTC

abundance: -
j_gene: TRBJ2-5
v_gene: TRBV5-3
d_gene: TRBD1
CDR3aa: CARSLEPRGQKETQYF
CDR3nt: TGTGCCAGAAGCTTGGAACCCCGGGGACAGAAAGAGACCCAGTACTTC

abundance: -
j_gene: TRBJ2-1
v_gene: TRBV5-1
d_gene: TRBD2
CDR3aa: CASSSSGLNEQFF
CDR3nt: TGCGCCAGCAGCTCTAGCGGGTTGAATGAGCAGTTCTTC

abundance: -
j_gene: TRBJ2-7
v_gene: TRBV5-1
d_gene: TRBD2
CDR3aa: CASSLMAGGWGYF
CDR3nt: TGCGCCAGCAGCTTGATGGCGGGAGGATGGGGGTACTTC

abundance: -
j_gene: TRBJ2-1
v_gene: TRBV6-1
d_gene: TRBD1
CDR3aa: CASKDRGVVNEQFF
CDR3nt: TGTGCCAGCAAAGACAGGGGAGTAGTCAATGAGCAGTTCTTC

abundance: -
j_gene: TRBJ1-4
v_gene: TRBV7-8
d_gene: TRBD1
CDR3aa: CASSHGTGVEKLFF
CDR3nt: TGTGCCAGCAGCCACGGGACAGGGGTCGAAAAACTGTTTTTT

abundance: -
j_gene: TRBJ1-5
v_gene: TRBV27
d_gene: -
CDR3aa: CASSFSRADQPQHF
CDR3nt: TGTGCCAGCAGTTTCAGCAGGGCGGATCAGCCCCAGCATTTT

abundance: -
j_gene: TRBJ2-1
v_gene: TRBV18
d_gene: TRBD2
CDR3aa: CASSPTGETSGGPPGEFF
CDR3nt: TGTGCCAGCTCACCGACTGGGGAGACTAGCGGGGGGCCTCCGGGGGAGTTCTTC

abundance: few
j_gene: TRBJ2-6
v_gene: TRBV27
d_gene: -
CDR3aa: CASSSGQANVLTF
CDR3nt: TGTGCCAGCAGTTCCGGACAGGCCAACGTCCTGACTTTC

abundance: -
j_gene: TRBJ2-1
v_gene: TRBV6-5
d_gene: -
CDR3aa: CASSPGNEQFF
CDR3nt: TGTGCCAGCAGTCCGGGAAATGAGCAGTTCTTC

abundance: -
j_gene: TRBJ1-2
v_gene: TRBV5-1
d_gene: TRBD1
CDR3aa: CASSLGGAGGYTF
CDR3nt: TGCGCCAGCAGCCTAGGGGGCGCAGGGGGCTACACCTTC